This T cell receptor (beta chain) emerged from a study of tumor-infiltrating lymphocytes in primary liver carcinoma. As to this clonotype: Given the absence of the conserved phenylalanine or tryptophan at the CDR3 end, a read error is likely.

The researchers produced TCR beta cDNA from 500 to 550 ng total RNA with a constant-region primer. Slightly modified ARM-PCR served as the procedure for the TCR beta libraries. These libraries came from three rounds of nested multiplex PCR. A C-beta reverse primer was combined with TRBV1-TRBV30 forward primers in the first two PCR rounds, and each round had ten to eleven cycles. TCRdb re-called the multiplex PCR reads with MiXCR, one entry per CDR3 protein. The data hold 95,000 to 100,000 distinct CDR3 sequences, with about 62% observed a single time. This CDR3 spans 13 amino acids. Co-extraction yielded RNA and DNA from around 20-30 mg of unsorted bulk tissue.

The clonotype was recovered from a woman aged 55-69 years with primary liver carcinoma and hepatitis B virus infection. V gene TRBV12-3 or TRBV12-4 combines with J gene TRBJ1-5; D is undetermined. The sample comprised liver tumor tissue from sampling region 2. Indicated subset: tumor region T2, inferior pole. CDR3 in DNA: TGTGCCGGCAGCGTCGGAGGGCAGCAGCCCCAGCATTAT. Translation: CAGSVGGQQPQHY.